These 29 T cell receptor beta chains share one sample of origin, sequenced in a study of control samples from healthy donors and cancer patients. Here immunoSEQ multiplex PCR was the method, and the copy in TCRdb shows in-frame clones only, minus some. This table has about 90,000 clones, less than 95% appearing once. The sample taken for sequencing was blood. These receptors were collected from a woman between 18 and 29 years old in good health.

The rearrangement links TRBV3-1 (or the pseudogene TRBV3-2) to TRBJ2-5, with 8 bases aligning to TRBD2. The ends lost 2 bases at V and 5 bases at J; junction bases unmatched: 7. This CDR3 is 15 amino acids long. In germline, CDR1 is LGHDT, CDR2 YNNKEL (reference sequence). CDR3 bases: TGTGCCAGCAGCCAATTAGCGGGGAGGCCCGAGACCCAGTACTTC. It encodes CASSQLAGRPETQYF.

The genes are TRBV25-1 and TRBJ1-5, with D unresolved. The CDR3 length is 15 residues. Looked up from germline, CDR1 is MGHDK and CDR2 is SYGVNS. V was cut by 3 bases and J by 5 bases, with 14 bases left in between. The CDR3 DNA reads TGTGCCAGCAGTGAGTATTCCGGGCTCGATCAGCCCCAGCATTTT. Protein product: CASSEYSGLDQPQHF.

The chain couples TRBV24-1 to TRBJ2-3; 8 bases match TRBD1. Germline loops: CDR1 KGHDR, CDR2 SFDVKD. This CDR3 contains 19 residues. The V and J ends lost 9 bases and 4 bases, in that order; junction bases with no gene match: 23. CDR3 nucleotides: TGTGCCACCGGTCATCTTTATTCTCCACCGGGACAGGCGTCAGATACGCAGTATTTT. This gives the protein CATGHLYSPPGQASDTQYF.

The chain links TRBV9 to TRBJ2-7, with 10 positions matching TRBD2. This CDR3 contains 14 residues. Germline values: CDR1 SGDLS, CDR2 YYNGEE. V shed 2 bases, J shed 1 base, and the junction held 0 bases outside the gene matches. The CDR3 DNA follows: TGTGCCAGCAGCGTGACTAGCGGGTCCTACGAGCAGTACTTC. Translating gives CASSVTSGSYEQYF. The whole variable domain, remainder taken from reference TRBV9 and TRBJ2-7, is DSGVTQTPKHLITATGQRVTLRCSPRSGDLSVYWYQQSLDQGLQFLIQYYNGEERAKGNILERFSAQQFPDLHSELNLSSLELGDSALYFCASSVTSGSYEQYFGPGTRLTVT.

The chain is built from TRBV24-1 and TRBJ1-2, with 9 bases aligning to TRBD1. The V segment lost 4 bases and the J segment 4 bases; nucleotides outside the gene matches: 6. The CDR3 is made up of 15 amino acids. Germline CDR1 KGHDR, CDR2 SFDVKD. CDR3 region: CATSDQDRGGYGYTF. The CDR3 DNA follows: TGTGCCACCAGTGACCAGGACAGGGGCGGCTATGGCTACACCTTC.

This clone appeared a single time. The V call is TRBV5-5, the J call TRBJ1-2; D is unclear. Between the trimmed V and J ends, which lost 0 bases and 4 bases, there was a span of 7 bases. CDR1 and CDR2 (germline): SGHKS, YYEKEE (reference sequence). CDR3 length equals 13 residues. CDR3 loop: CASSLEASYGYTF. CDR3 DNA sequence: TGTGCCAGCAGCTTGGAGGCTAGCTATGGCTACACCTTC.

This rearrangement joins TRBV18 to TRBJ1-3, with 7 bases fitting TRBD1. The germline V gene has CDR1 KGHSH and CDR2 LQKENI. With 4 bases clipped from V and 2 bases from J, the junction kept 8 bases outside the gene matches. The CDR3 length is 16 residues. Here the CDR3 reads CASSLGLTGAGNTIYF. Written as DNA, the CDR3 is TGTGCCAGCTCACTGGGCCTAACAGGGGCTGGAAACACCATATATTTT.

J is TRBJ2-3 and V is TRBV5-3, with 8 bases that match TRBD2. TRBV5-3 qualifies as an ORF whose function is uncertain. V shed 1 base, J shed 1 base, and the junction held 17 bases outside the gene matches. CDR3 length: 20 residues. The CDR3 loop reads CARSLLGEPGLDERTDTQYF. The CDR3 DNA reads TGTGCCAGAAGCTTGCTCGGCGAACCGGGACTAGACGAACGCACAGATACGCAGTATTTT.

This chain uses TRBV5-1 with TRBJ2-3; D is uncertain. Germline CDR1 and CDR2: SGHRS and YFSETQ. The length of the CDR3 is 13 residues. V shed 3 bases and J shed 6 bases, with 11 bases lying between them. Here the CDR3 reads CASSSLDTDTQYF. The CDR3 bases are TGCGCCAGCAGCTCCCTAGACACGGATACGCAGTATTTT.

A few counts support this clone. The CDR3 is CASHRTGPMNTEAFF. CDR3 nucleotides: TGTGCCAGCCACCGAACAGGCCCCATGAACACTGAAGCTTTCTTT. This sequence joins TRBV6-5 and TRBJ1-1, with D tentatively TRBD1 (5 bases). The V gene lost 8 bases and the J gene lost 0 bases, with 16 bases spanning the gap. CDR1 MNHEY and CDR2 SVGAGI come from the germline V gene. The CDR3 totals 15 residues.

The chain couples TRBV12-3 or TRBV12-4 to TRBJ1-2; D call uncertain. The V gene lost 8 bases and the J gene lost 8 bases, with 15 bases spanning the gap. This CDR3 has 12 amino acids. CDR3: CASHNEHNGYTF. CDR3 nucleotides: TGTGCCAGCCACAATGAACACAACGGCTACACCTTC.

The V and J genes are TRBV4-1 and TRBJ2-3; possibly TRBD1 for D (5 bases). Trimming left V 4 bases short and J 1 base short, with 9 bases between. CDR3 length equals 14 residues. Germline V CDR1 and CDR2: MGHRA, YSYEKL. The CDR3, as DNA: TGCGCCAGCAGCCGAACAGGCGGCACAGATACGCAGTATTTT. This codes for CASSRTGGTDTQYF.

The chain has TRBV5-4 and TRBJ1-2; TRBD1 aligns across 12 bases. The CDR3 spans 18 residues. Germline CDR1 reads SGHNT; CDR2 reads YYREEE (reference sequence). V gave up 1 base and J gave up 8 bases; unmatched junction bases: 15. The CDR3 sequence is CASSLLESGTGGAKGYTF. As DNA, the CDR3 is TGTGCCAGCAGCTTGTTAGAGTCGGGGACAGGGGGCGCAAAGGGCTACACCTTC.

This chain joins TRBV4-1 and TRBJ2-5; 12 bases line up with TRBD2. Germline loops: CDR1 MGHRA, CDR2 YSYEKL. With V trimmed by 4 bases and J by 0 bases, 3 bases remained unmatched. CDR3 length: 16 residues. The CDR3 region is CASSPRLAGDQETQYF. CDR3 DNA sequence: TGCGCCAGCAGCCCCCGACTAGCGGGGGACCAAGAGACCCAGTACTTC.

This clone was picked up one time. The chain links TRBV19 to TRBJ1-2, with 7 bases fitting TRBD1. Germline-derived CDR1 and CDR2 are LNHDA and SQIVND (reference sequence). The V gene end was trimmed by 1 base and the J gene end by 7 bases; junction bases not matched to a gene: 6. CDR3 size: 14 residues. The CDR3 region is CASSIVEGALGYTF. CDR3 coding DNA: TGTGCCAGTAGTATAGTTGAGGGGGCTCTTGGCTACACCTTC.

The chain combines TRBV5-4 with TRBJ2-2; perhaps TRBD2 as D (5 bases). V was cut by 3 bases and J by 5 bases, with 17 bases left in between. The CDR3 loop spans 16 amino acids. The V gene's germline CDR1 is SGHNT and CDR2 YYREEE (reference sequence). In DNA form, the CDR3 reads TGTGCCAGCAGCTCCCCCGGTGGAGGAGAGACCGGGGAGCTGTTTTTT. Protein sequence: CASSSPGGGETGELFF.

This rearrangement joins TRBV5-1 to TRBJ1-6; no reliable D call. V lost 4 bases and J 0 bases, leaving 11 bases between the germline ends. The germline CDR1 and CDR2 sequences are SGHRS and YFSETQ. The CDR3 length is 16 residues. CDR3 nucleotide sequence: TGCGCCAGCAGCCCGAGCTCCAGCTCCTATAATTCACCCCTCCACTTT. It encodes CASSPSSSSYNSPLHF.

This sequence joins TRBV6-1 and TRBJ1-3; possibly TRBD1 for D (5 bases). The germline V gene encodes CDR1 MNHNS and CDR2 SASEGT. Between the trimmed V and J ends, which lost 2 bases and 0 bases, there was a span of 8 bases. The CDR3 has 15 residues. CDR3 nucleotides: TGTGCCAGCAGTGAATACGGGGGCTCTGGAAACACCATATATTTT. Protein product: CASSEYGGSGNTIYF.

The rearrangement links TRBV7-3 to TRBJ2-5; no clear D gene. V lost 2 bases to trimming and J lost 5 bases, with 12 bases between them. Germline assignment: CDR1 SGHTA and CDR2 FQGTGA. The CDR3 loop spans 14 amino acids. The CDR3 nucleotides read TGTGCCAGCAGCTTAGTAGGAGTCTCGGAGACCCAGTACTTC. As protein: CASSLVGVSETQYF.

The chain combines TRBV5-1 with TRBJ1-1; D uncertain. V lost 0 bases, J lost 1 base, and 10 bases lay in between. Germline CDR1 reads SGHRS; CDR2 reads YFSETQ. The CDR3 runs to 15 residues. This chain's CDR3 is CASSLGAEPNTEAFF. Written as DNA, the CDR3 is TGCGCCAGCAGCTTGGGGGCAGAACCGAACACTGAAGCTTTCTTT.

The chain has TRBV10-3 and TRBJ1-5, with D unclear. The germline V gene encodes CDR1 ENHRY and CDR2 SYGVKD. V dropped 0 bases and J dropped 3 bases, with 9 bases sitting between them. The CDR3 has 15 residues. CDR3 sequence (DNA): TGTGCCATCAGTGAGTCAACCCAGCTCAATCAGCCCCAGCATTTT. Amino acid sequence: CAISESTQLNQPQHF.

The V call is TRBV12-3 or TRBV12-4, the J call TRBJ1-1, with TRBD1 matching over 7 bases. The CDR3 is 12 residues long. The trim removed 6 bases at V and 6 bases at J, leaving 4 bases unmatched. CDR3 sequence reads: CASSRDRAEAFF. The CDR3 DNA sequence: TGTGCCAGCAGCCGCGACAGGGCTGAAGCTTTCTTT.

The chain joins TRBV7-3 to TRBJ1-2; D is undetermined. V was pared by 2 bases and J by 7 bases, with 14 bases between. Germline V gene data show CDR1 as SGHTA and CDR2 as FQGTGA. The CDR3 is made up of 14 amino acids. CDR3 loop: CASSLGGPEGGYTF. As DNA, the CDR3 is TGTGCCAGCAGCTTAGGAGGTCCGGAGGGTGGCTACACCTTC.

V gene TRBV27 combines with J gene TRBJ1-4; 8 bases match TRBD1. The V segment lost 6 bases and the J segment 4 bases; nucleotides outside the gene matches: 4. This CDR3 has 14 amino acids. CDR1 and CDR2 from the germline V gene are MNHEY and SMNVEV (reference sequence). The CDR3 is CASREQGGNEKLFF. CDR3 DNA sequence: TGTGCCAGCAGAGAACAGGGGGGTAATGAAAAACTGTTTTTT.

The chain uses TRBV5-1 and TRBJ1-1, with TRBD1 identical over 8 bases. The V gene end was trimmed by 4 bases and the J gene end by 8 bases; junction bases not matched to a gene: 7. CDR3 length equals 13 residues. CDR1 and CDR2 from the germline V gene are SGHRS and YFSETQ. CDR3 residues: CASSPGQGVEAFF. The CDR3 DNA is TGCGCCAGCAGCCCCGGACAGGGCGTCGAAGCTTTCTTT.

This chain uses TRBV10-1 with TRBJ2-1, with D perhaps TRBD2 (6 bases). This CDR3 is built from 16 residues. Germline-derived CDR1 and CDR2 are WNHNN and SYGVQD (reference sequence). Trimming stripped 2 bases from V and 0 bases from J, with 11 bases between. The CDR3 region has the DNA TGCGCCAGCAGTGAGGAGGGTAGCGGCTCCTACAATGAGCAGTTCTTC. Residues: CASSEEGSGSYNEQFF.

The chain uses TRBV11-3 and TRBJ2-5; D tentatively fits TRBD1 or TRBD2 (5 bases each). The V gene's germline CDR1 is SGHNT and CDR2 YENEEA. The CDR3 is 13 amino acids. V lost 6 bases to trimming and J lost 2 bases, with 10 bases between them. Here the CDR3 reads CASSSGPQETQYF. DNA for the CDR3: TGTGCCAGCAGTTCGGGACCTCAAGAGACCCAGTACTTC.

The rearrangement links TRBV18 to TRBJ2-7; 7 nucleotides align to TRBD1. The CDR3 totals 13 residues. The J segment lost 6 bases and the V segment lost 3 bases, leaving 5 bases of the junction unmatched. Germline assignment: CDR1 KGHSH and CDR2 LQKENI. The CDR3 here is CASSPGTDREQYF. The CDR3 DNA reads TGTGCCAGCTCACCGGGGACAGACCGCGAGCAGTACTTC. The whole variable domain, remainder taken from reference TRBV18 and TRBJ2-7, is NAGVMQNPRHLVRRRGQEARLRCSPMKGHSHVYWYRQLPEEGLKFMVYLQKENIIDESGMPKERFSAEFPKEGPSILRIQQVVRGDSAAYFCASSPGTDREQYFGPGTRLTVT.

V is TRBV2 and J is TRBJ1-2; D gene ambiguous. The CDR3 runs to 11 residues. The germline CDR1 and CDR2 sequences are SNHLY and FYNNEI. V was clipped by 2 bases and J by 4 bases, with 2 bases between them. CDR3 sequence: CASSESYGYTF. The CDR3 region has the DNA TGTGCCAGCAGTGAAAGCTATGGCTACACCTTC.